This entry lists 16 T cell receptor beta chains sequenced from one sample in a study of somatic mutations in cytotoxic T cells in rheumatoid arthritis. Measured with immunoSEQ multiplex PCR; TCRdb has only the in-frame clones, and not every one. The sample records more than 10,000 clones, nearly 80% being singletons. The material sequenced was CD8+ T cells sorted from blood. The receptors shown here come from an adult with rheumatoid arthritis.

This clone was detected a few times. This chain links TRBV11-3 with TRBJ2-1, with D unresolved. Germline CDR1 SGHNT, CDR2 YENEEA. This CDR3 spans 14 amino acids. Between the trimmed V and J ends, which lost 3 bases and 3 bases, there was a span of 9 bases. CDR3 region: CASSFLDVYNEQFF. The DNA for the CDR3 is TGTGCCAGCAGCTTCTTAGACGTCTACAATGAGCAGTTCTTC.

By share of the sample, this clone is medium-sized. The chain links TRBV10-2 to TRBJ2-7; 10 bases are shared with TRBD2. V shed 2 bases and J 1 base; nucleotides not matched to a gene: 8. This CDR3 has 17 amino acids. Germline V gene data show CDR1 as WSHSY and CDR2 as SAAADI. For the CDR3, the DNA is TGCGCCAGCAGTGAGGGAAGAGCGGGAGGGCCTTCCTACGAGCAGTACTTC. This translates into CASSEGRAGGPSYEQYF.

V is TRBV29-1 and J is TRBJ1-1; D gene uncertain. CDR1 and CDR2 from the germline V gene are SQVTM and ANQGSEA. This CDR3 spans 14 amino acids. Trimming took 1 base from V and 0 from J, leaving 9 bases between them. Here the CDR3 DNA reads TGCAGCGTTGAAGCTCGGGCCTTGAACACTGAAGCTTTCTTT. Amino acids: CSVEARALNTEAFF.

DNA for the CDR3: TGTGCCTGGAGTCAGGGGACAGCCAACACAGATACGCAGTATTTT. It translates to CAWSQGTANTDTQYF. The J gene is TRBJ2-3, the V gene TRBV30, with 7 bases that match TRBD1. V was pared by 2 bases and J by 2 bases, with 7 bases of the junction left unmatched. This CDR3 has 15 amino acids. Germline lookup yields CDR1 GTSNPN and CDR2 SVGIG (reference sequence).

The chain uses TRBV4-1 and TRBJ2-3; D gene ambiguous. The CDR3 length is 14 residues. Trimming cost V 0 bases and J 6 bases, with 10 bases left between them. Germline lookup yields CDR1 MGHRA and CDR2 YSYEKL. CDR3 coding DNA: TGCGCCAGCAGCCAAGACGGCACCCAGGATACGCAGTATTTT. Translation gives CASSQDGTQDTQYF.

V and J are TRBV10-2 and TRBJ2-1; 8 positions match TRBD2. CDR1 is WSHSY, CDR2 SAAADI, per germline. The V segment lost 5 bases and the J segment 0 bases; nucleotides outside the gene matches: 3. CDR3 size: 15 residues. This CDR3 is CASSWSGSSYNEQFF. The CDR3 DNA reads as TGCGCCAGCAGTTGGAGCGGGAGCTCCTACAATGAGCAGTTCTTC.

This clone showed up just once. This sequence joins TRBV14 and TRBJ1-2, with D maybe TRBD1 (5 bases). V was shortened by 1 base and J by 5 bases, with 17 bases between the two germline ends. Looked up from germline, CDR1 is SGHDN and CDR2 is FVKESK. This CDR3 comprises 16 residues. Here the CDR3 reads CASSQGRRLGGYGYTF. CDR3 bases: TGTGCCAGCAGCCAAGGGAGAAGACTTGGGGGATATGGCTACACCTTC.

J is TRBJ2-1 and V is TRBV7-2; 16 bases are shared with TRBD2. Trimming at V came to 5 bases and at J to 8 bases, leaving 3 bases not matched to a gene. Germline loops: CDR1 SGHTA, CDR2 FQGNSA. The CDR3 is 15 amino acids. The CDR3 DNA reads TGTGCCAGCAGCCCGGGACTAGCGGGAGGGCATGAGCAGTTCTTC. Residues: CASSPGLAGGHEQFF.

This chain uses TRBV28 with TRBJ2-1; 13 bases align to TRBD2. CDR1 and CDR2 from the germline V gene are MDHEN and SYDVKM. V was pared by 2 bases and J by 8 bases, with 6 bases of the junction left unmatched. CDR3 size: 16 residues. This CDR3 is CASSLRTSGSTYEQFF. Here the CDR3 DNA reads TGTGCCAGCAGTTTACGGACTAGCGGGAGTACATATGAGCAGTTCTTC.

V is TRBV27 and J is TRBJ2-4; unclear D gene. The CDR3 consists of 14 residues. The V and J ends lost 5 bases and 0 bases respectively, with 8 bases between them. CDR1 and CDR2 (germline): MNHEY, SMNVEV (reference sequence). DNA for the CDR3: TGTGCCAGCAGTCCGACAATAGCCAAAAACATTCAGTACTTC. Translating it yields CASSPTIAKNIQYF.

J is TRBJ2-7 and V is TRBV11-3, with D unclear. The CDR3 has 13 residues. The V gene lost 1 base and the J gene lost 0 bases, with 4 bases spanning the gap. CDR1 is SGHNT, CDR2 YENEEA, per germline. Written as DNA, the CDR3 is TGTGCCAGCAGCTTAGGTAGCTCCTACGAGCAGTACTTC. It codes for CASSLGSSYEQYF.

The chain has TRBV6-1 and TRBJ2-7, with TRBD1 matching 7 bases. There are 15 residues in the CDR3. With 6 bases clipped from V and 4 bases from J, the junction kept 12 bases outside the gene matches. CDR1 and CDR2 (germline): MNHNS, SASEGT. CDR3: CASSPEPGQIYEQYF. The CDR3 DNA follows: TGTGCCAGCAGCCCAGAACCGGGACAGATATACGAGCAGTACTTC.

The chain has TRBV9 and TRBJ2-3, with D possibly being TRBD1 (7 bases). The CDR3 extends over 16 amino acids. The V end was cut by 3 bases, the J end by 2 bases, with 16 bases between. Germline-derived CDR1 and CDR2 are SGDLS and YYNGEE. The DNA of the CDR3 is TGTGCCAGCAGCGCGGAGGGACAGCAGCTCACAGATACGCAGTATTTT. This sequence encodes CASSAEGQQLTDTQYF.

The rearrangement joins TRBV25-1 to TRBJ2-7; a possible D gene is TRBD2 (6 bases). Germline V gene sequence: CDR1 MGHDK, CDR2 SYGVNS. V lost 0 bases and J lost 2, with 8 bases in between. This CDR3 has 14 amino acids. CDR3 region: CASSEYGGPYEQYF. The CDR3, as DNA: TGTGCCAGCAGTGAATACGGGGGTCCCTACGAGCAGTACTTC.

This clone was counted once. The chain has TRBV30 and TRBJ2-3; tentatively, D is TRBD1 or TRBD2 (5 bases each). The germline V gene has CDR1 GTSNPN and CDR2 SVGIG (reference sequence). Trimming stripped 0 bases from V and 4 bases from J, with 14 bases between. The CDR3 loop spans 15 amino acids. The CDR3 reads CAWSVSPGTADTQYF. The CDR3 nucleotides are TGTGCCTGGAGTGTAAGCCCCGGGACCGCAGATACGCAGTATTTT. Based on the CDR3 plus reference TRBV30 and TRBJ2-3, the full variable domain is SQTIHQWPATLVQPVGSPLSLECTVEGTSNPNLYWYRQAAGRGLQLLFYSVGIGQISSEVPQNLSASRPQDRQFILSSKKLLLSDSGFYLCAWSVSPGTADTQYFGPGTRLTVL.

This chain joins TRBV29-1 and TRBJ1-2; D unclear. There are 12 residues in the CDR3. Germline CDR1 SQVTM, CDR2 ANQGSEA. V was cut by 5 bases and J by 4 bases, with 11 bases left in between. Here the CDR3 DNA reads TGCAGCGTTCTTAGGAGGATCTATGGCTACACCTTC. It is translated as CSVLRRIYGYTF.